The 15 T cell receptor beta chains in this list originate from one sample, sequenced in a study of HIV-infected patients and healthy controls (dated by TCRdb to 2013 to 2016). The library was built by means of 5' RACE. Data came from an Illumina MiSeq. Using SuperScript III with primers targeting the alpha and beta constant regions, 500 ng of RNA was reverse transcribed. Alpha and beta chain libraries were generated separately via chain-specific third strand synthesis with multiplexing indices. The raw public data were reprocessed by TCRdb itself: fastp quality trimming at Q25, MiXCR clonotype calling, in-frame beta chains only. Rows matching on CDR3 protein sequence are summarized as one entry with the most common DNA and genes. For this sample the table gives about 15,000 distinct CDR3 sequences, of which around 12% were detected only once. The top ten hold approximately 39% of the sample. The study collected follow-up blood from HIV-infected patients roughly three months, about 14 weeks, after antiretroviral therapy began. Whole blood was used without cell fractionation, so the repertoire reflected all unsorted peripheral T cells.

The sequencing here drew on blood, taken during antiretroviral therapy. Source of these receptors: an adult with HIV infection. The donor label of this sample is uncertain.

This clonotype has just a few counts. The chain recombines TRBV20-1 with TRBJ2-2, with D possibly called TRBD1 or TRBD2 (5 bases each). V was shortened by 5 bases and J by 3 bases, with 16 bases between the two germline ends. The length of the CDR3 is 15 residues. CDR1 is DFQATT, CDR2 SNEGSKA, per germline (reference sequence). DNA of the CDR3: TGCAGTGCTCGGGACGGATCTGGGGACACCGGGGAGCTGTTTTTT. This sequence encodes CSARDGSGDTGELFF.

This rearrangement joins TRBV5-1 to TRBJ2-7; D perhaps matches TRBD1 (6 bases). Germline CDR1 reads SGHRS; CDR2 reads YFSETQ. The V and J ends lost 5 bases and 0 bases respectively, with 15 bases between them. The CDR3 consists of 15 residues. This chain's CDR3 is CASSPGTPSSYEQYF. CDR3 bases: TGCGCCAGCAGTCCCGGGACACCGAGCTCCTACGAGCAGTACTTC.

The CDR3 DNA reads TGTGCCTGGAGTCCGGCCGGCCTGATTGAGACTGAAGCTTTCTTT. As protein: CAWSPAGLIETEAFF. The rearrangement joins TRBV30 to TRBJ1-1; no clear D gene. The germline V gene has CDR1 GTSNPN and CDR2 SVGIG (reference sequence). With 2 bases removed from V and 5 bases from J, the gap between germline ends came to 18 bases. The CDR3 contains 15 residues.

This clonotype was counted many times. CDR3 region: CASSQEGDIQYF. The CDR3 bases are TGTGCCAGCAGCCAAGAGGGGGACATTCAGTACTTC. The chain couples TRBV3-1 to TRBJ2-4; D is tentatively TRBD1 or TRBD2 (5 bases each). The germline V gene has CDR1 LGHDT and CDR2 YNNKEL (reference sequence). The CDR3 totals 12 residues. V was pared by 0 bases and J by 8 bases, with 5 bases between.

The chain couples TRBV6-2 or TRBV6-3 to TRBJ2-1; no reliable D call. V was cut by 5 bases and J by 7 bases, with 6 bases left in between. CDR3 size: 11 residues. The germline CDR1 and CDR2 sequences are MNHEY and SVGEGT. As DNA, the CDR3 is TGTGCCAGCAGTACGTGGAATGAGCAGTTCTTC. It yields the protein CASSTWNEQFF.

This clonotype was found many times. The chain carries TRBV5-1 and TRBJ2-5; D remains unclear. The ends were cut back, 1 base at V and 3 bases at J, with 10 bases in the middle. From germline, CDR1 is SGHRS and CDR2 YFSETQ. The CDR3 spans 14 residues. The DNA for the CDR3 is TGCGCCAGCAGCTTGAGTGGTGCGGAAGAGACCCAGTACTTC. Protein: CASSLSGAEETQYF.

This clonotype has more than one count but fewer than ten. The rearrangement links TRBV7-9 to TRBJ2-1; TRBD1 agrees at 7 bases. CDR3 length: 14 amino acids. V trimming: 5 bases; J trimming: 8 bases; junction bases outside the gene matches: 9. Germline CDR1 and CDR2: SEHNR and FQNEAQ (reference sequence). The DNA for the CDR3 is TGTGCCAGCAGCCCGAAGAACAGGGGTGATGAGCAGTTCTTC. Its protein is CASSPKNRGDEQFF.

The CDR3, as DNA: TGTGCCAGCGTTCAGGTTGAGCTGGGGACCCAGTACTTC. It is translated as CASVQVELGTQYF. The J gene is TRBJ2-5, the V gene TRBV11-2; no clear D. Per germline, CDR1 SGHAT and CDR2 FQNNGV. The CDR3 runs to 13 residues. V was trimmed by 8 bases and J by 7 bases, leaving 17 bases between them.

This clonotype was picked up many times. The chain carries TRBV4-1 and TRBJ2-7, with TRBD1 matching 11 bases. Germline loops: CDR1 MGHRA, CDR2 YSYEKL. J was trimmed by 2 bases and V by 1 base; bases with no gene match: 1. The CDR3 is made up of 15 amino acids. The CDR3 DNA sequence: TGCGCCAGCAGCCAAGGGACAGGGGGCCCCTACGAGCAGTACTTC. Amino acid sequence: CASSQGTGGPYEQYF.

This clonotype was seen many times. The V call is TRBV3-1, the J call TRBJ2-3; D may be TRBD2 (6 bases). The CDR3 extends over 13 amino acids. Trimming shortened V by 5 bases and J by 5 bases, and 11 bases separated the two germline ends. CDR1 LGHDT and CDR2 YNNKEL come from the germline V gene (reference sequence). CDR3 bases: TGTGCCAGCAGCAGCTCGGGAGAAGATACGCAGTATTTT. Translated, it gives CASSSSGEDTQYF.

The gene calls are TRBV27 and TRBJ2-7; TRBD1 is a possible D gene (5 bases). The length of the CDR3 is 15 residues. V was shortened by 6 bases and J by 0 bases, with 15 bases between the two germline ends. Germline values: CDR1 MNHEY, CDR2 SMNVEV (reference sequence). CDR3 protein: CASSRQTGRSYEQYF. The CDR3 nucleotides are TGTGCCAGCAGCAGACAGACTGGGCGCTCCTACGAGCAGTACTTC.

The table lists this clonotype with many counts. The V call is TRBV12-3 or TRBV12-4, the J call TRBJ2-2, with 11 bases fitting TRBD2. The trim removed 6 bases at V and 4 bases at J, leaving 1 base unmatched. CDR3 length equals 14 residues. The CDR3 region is CASRTSGTTGELFF. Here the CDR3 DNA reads TGTGCCAGCAGGACTAGCGGGACCACCGGGGAGCTGTTTTTT.

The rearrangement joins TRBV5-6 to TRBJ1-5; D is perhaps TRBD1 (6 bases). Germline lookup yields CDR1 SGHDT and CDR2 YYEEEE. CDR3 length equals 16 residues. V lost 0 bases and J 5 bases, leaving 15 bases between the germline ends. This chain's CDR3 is CASSLAGGMSHQPQHF. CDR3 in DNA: TGTGCCAGCAGCTTGGCGGGGGGCATGAGCCATCAGCCCCAGCATTTT.

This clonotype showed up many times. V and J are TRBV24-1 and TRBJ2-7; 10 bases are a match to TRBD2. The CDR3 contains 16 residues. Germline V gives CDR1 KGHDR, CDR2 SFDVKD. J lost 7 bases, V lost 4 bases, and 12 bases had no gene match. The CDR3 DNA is TGTGCCACCAGTGACACCCTAGCGGGAGAGTCGGGGGAGCAGTACTTC. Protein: CATSDTLAGESGEQYF.

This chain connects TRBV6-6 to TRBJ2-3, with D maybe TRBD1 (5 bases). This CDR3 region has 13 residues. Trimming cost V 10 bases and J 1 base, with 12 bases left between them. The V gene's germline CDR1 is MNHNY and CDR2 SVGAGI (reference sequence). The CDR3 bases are TGTGCCACCCAGCTGACAGGCACAGATACGCAGTATTTT. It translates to CATQLTGTDTQYF.